These T cell receptor beta chains were read from a single sample in a study of CD8 T cells in Susac syndrome. A single record per CDR3 protein comes from TCRdb applying MiXCR to the immunoSEQ multiplex PCR reads. The data show roughly 47,000 distinct CDR3 sequences, almost 95% seen once. Sequenced input: CD8+ T cells from PBMCs. The source is a human donor in good health. CDR3s include the opening cysteine and the closing phenylalanine or tryptophan. D genes are given only for firm matches. The size entry is marked missing in some rows and otherwise reads once, few, many or a size class.

d_gene,v_gene,j_gene,abundance,len,CDR3nt,CDR3aa
NA,TRBV12-3/TRBV12-4,TRBJ2-3,NA,15,TGTGCCAGCAGTCTTGGTCTTTCAAGCACAGATACGCAGTATTTT,CASSLGLSSTDTQYF
TRBD2,TRBV7-2,TRBJ2-1,NA,16,TGTGCCAGCAGCTCCCTGGGAGCGGGAGGGCTAACTGAGCAGTTCTTC,CASSSLGAGGLTEQFF
NA,TRBV29-1,TRBJ2-7,NA,14,TGCAGCGTTGAAGGGGGAATAGATAGGTACGAGCAGTACTTC,CSVEGGIDRYEQYF
NA,TRBV7-9,TRBJ2-1,NA,14,TGTGCCAGCAGCTCCTCCCCAGCTATCAATGAGCAGTTCTTC,CASSSSPAINEQFF
TRBD2,TRBV10-2,TRBJ2-1,NA,14,TGCGCCAGCAGTGGGGGAGGGGACTACAATGAGCAGTTCTTC,CASSGGGDYNEQFF
NA,TRBV21-1,TRBJ1-5,NA,15,TGTGCCAGCAGCACTTATTATAGCGGCAATCAGCCCCAGCATTTT,CASSTYYSGNQPQHF
NA,TRBV5-6,TRBJ2-1,NA,14,TGTGCCAGCAGCTTGGCCTCGGGCGCGCAGGGGCAGTTCTTC,CASSLASGAQGQFF
NA,TRBV12-3/TRBV12-4,TRBJ2-5,once,15,TGTGCCAGCAGTTTAATCGATGTCAGTCAAGAGACCCAGTACTTC,CASSLIDVSQETQYF
NA,TRBV4-1,TRBJ2-7,NA,18,TGCGCCAGCAGCCAAGATCTCGTTAGGGGGACTAAGGGCTACGAGCAGTACTTC,CASSQDLVRGTKGYEQYF
NA,TRBV12-3/TRBV12-4,TRBJ2-2,NA,17,TGTGCCAGCAGTTTAGCGTGGCTAGCGCATAACACCGGGGAGCTGTTTTTT,CASSLAWLAHNTGELFF
NA,TRBV7-2,TRBJ2-1,NA,14,TGTGCCAGCAGCCAACAGACTGTTTACAATGAGCAGTTCTTC,CASSQQTVYNEQFF
NA,TRBV6-5,TRBJ1-1,NA,13,TGTGCCACCGTCAACTTACTGAACACTGAAGCTTTCTTT,CATVNLLNTEAFF
NA,TRBV20-1,TRBJ2-3,few,16,TGCAGTGCTAGGGCTAATCGGCGGGAATGGACAGATACGCAGTATTTT,CSARANRREWTDTQYF
NA,TRBV9,TRBJ2-3,NA,15,TGTGCCAGCAGCGGGGAGGCCGGAGGCACAGATACGCAGTATTTT,CASSGEAGGTDTQYF
NA,TRBV29-1,TRBJ2-7,NA,14,TGCAGCGTTGACGGACGAGGGCCGTCCTACGAGCAGTACTTC,CSVDGRGPSYEQYF
NA,TRBV20-1,TRBJ2-2,NA,14,TGCAGTGCTAGAGACCAAGGGGGCACCGGGGAGCTGTTTTTT,CSARDQGGTGELFF
NA,TRBV20-1,TRBJ1-2,NA,12,TGCAGTGTGAGGTGGGATTCCTATGGCTACACCTTC,CSVRWDSYGYTF
TRBD1,TRBV3-1,TRBJ1-2,NA,15,TGTGCCAGCAGTCAAGATCCAGGGGGAGGCCATGGCTACACCTTC,CASSQDPGGGHGYTF